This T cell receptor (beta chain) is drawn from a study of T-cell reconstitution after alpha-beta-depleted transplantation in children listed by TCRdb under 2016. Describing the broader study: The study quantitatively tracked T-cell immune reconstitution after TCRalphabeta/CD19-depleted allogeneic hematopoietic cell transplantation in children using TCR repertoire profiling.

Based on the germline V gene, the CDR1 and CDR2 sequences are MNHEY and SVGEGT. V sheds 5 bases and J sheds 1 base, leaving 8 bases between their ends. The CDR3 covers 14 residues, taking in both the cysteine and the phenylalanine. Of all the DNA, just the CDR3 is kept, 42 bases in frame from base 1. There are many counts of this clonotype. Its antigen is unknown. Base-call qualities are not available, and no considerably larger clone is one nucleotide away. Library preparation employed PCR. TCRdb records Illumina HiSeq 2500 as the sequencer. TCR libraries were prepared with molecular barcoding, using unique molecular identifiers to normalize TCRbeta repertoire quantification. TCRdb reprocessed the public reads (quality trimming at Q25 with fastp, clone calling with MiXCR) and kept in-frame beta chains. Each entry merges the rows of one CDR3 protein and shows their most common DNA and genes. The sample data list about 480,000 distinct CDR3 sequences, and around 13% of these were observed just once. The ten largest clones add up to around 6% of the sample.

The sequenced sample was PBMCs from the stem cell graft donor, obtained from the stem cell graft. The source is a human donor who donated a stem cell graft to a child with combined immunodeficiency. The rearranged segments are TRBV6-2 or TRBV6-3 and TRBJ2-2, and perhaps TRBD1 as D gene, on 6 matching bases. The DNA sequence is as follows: TGTGCCAGCAGTCCACAGGGGAACACCGGGGAGCTGTTTTTT. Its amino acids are CASSPQGNTGELFF.